Below are 2 T cell receptor beta chains sequenced from a single sample in a study of blood T cell repertoires in COVID-19. Clones were sequenced by immunoSEQ multiplex PCR, and TCRdb holds only the in-frame ones, with some missing. The data show 250,000 to 300,000 clones, 82% seen once. Sequencing was performed on peripheral blood. These receptors came from a young woman with acute or convalescent COVID-19.

The CDR3 DNA sequence: TGTGCCAGCAGCCTCCCCCGGGACAGGGATAGCGGTCGAGAAAAACTGTTTTTT. Its translation is CASSLPRDRDSGREKLFF. This chain links TRBV28 with TRBJ1-4; 9 bases match TRBD1. The CDR3 runs 18 residues. Trimming at V came to 6 bases and at J to 8 bases, leaving 19 bases not matched to a gene. CDR1 and CDR2 from the germline V gene are MDHEN and SYDVKM.

A few counts support this clone. Written as DNA, the CDR3 is TGTGCCAGCAGCGTGAGGGACAAGATCTACGAGCAGTACTTC. Encoded protein: CASSVRDKIYEQYF. This sequence joins TRBV3-1 (or the pseudogene TRBV3-2) and TRBJ2-7, with D perhaps matching TRBD1 (6 bases). The CDR3 consists of 14 residues. Germline V CDR1 and CDR2: LGHDT, YNNKEL (reference sequence). The V and J ends lost 5 bases and 3 bases respectively, with 14 bases between them.